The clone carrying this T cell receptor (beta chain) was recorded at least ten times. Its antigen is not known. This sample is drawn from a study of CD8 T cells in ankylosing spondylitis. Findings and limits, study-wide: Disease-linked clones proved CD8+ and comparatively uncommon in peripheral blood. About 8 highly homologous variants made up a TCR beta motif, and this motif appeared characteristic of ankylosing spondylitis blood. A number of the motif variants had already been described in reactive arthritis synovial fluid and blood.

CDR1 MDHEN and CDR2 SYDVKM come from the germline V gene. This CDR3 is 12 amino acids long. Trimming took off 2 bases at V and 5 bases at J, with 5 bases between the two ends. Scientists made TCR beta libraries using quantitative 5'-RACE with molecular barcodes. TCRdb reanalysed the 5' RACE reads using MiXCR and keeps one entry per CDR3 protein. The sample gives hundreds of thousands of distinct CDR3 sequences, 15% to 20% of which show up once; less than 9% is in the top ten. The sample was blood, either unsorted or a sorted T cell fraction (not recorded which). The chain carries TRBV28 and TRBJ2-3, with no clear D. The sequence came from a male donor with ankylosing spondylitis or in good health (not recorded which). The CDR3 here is CASSLVRDTQYF. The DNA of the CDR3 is TGTGCCAGCAGTTTAGTCCGAGATACGCAGTATTTT.